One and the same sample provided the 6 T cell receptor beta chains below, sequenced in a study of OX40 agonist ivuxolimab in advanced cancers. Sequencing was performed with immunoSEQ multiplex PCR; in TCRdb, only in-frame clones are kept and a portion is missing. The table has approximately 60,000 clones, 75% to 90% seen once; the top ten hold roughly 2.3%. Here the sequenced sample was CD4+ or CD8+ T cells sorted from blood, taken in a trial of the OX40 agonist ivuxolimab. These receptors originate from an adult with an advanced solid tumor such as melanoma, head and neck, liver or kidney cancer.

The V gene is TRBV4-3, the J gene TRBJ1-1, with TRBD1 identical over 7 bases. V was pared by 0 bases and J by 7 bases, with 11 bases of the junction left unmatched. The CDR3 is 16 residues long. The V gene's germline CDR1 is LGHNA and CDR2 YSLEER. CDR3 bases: TGCGCCAGCAGCCAAGATGGAGCGACAGGGCTGGGTGAAGCTTTCTTT. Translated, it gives CASSQDGATGLGEAFF.

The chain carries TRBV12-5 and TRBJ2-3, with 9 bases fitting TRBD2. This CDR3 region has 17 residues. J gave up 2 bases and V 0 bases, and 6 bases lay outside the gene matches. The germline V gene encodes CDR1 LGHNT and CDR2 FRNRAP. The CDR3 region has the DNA TGTGCTAGTGGTTTGGTTCTAATAGCGGGGGTCACAGATACGCAGTATTTT. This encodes CASGLVLIAGVTDTQYF.

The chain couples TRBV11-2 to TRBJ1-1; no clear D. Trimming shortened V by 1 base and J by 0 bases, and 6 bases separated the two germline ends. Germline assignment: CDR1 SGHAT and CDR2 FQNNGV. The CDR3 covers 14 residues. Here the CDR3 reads CASSLGALNTEAFF. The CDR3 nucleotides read TGTGCCAGCAGCTTAGGGGCCCTGAACACTGAAGCTTTCTTT.

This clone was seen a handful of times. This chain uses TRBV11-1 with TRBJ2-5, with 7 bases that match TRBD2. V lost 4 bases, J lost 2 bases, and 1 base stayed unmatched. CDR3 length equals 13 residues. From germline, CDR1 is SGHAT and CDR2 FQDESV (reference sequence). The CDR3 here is CASSYGGQETQYF. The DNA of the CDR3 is TGTGCCAGCAGCTACGGGGGGCAAGAGACCCAGTACTTC.

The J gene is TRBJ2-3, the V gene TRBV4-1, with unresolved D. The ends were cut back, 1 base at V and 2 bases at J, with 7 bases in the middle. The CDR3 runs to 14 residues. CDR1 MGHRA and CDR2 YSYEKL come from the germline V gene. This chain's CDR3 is CASSQAEYTDTQYF. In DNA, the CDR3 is TGCGCCAGCAGCCAAGCAGAATACACAGATACGCAGTATTTT.

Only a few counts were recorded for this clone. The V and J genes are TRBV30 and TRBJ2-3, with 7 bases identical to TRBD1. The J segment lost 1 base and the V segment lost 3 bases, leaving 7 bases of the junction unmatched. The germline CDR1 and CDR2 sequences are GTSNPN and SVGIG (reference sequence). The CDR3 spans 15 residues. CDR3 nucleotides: TGTGCCTGGAGACGCAAACAGGGGCGCACAGATACGCAGTATTTT. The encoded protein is CAWRRKQGRTDTQYF. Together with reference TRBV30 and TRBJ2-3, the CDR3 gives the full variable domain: SQTIHQWPATLVQPVGSPLSLECTVEGTSNPNLYWYRQAAGRGLQLLFYSVGIGQISSEVPQNLSASRPQDRQFILSSKKLLLSDSGFYLCAWRRKQGRTDTQYFGPGTRLTVL.